Below, 17 T cell receptor beta chains from the same sample are listed, as sequenced in a study of blood T cell repertoires in COVID-19. Data came from immunoSEQ multiplex PCR; TCRdb stores just in-frame clones and leaves some out. The table has a few hundred thousand clones, about 87% seen once. Sequencing input: peripheral blood. These receptors were collected from a woman in her 30s with COVID-19, enrolled during active disease.

V is TRBV28 and J is TRBJ2-7, with TRBD1 matching 8 bases. The CDR3 is 16 residues long. V trimming: 4 bases; J trimming: 1 base; junction bases outside the gene matches: 9. The germline gives CDR1 MDHEN, CDR2 SYDVKM. CDR3 sequence reads: CASSSTRQGPSYEQYF. The DNA of the CDR3 is TGTGCCAGCAGTTCGACGCGACAGGGGCCTTCCTACGAGCAGTACTTC. The complete variable domain, with remaining parts taken from reference TRBV28 and TRBJ2-7, reads DVKVTQSSRYLVKRTGEKVFLECVQDMDHENMFWYRQDPGLGLRLIYFSYDVKMKEKGDIPEGYSVSREKKERFSLILESASTNQTSMYLCASSSTRQGPSYEQYFGPGTRLTVT.

The V call is TRBV18, the J call TRBJ1-5; D ambiguous. V was clipped by 2 bases and J by 3 bases, with 8 bases between them. Per germline, CDR1 KGHSH and CDR2 LQKENI. The length of the CDR3 is 14 residues. The CDR3 DNA sequence: TGTGCCAGCTCACCAGTAGGAGACAATCAGCCCCAGCATTTT. The encoded protein is CASSPVGDNQPQHF.

A single count supports this clone. The rearrangement links TRBV19 to TRBJ2-5, with 11 bases matching TRBD2. V shed 4 bases and J 4 bases; nucleotides not matched to a gene: 8. The CDR3 sequence is 16 residues long. Per the germline V gene, CDR1 is LNHDA and CDR2 is SQIVND (reference sequence). The CDR3 coding sequence is TGTGCCAGTAGTAAGACTAGCGGGGACCTCGGAGAGACCCAGTACTTC. It translates to CASSKTSGDLGETQYF. Using reference TRBV19 and TRBJ2-5 for the parts outside the CDR3, the full variable domain is DGGITQSPKYLFRKEGQNVTLSCEQNLNHDAMYWYRQDPGQGLRLIYYSQIVNDFQKGDIAEGYSVSREKKESFPLTVTSAQKNPTAFYLCASSKTSGDLGETQYFGPGTRLLVL.

The V gene is TRBV10-3, the J gene TRBJ1-6; unclear D gene. From germline, CDR1 is ENHRY and CDR2 SYGVKD. This CDR3 spans 13 amino acids. Trimming shortened V by 0 bases and J by 12 bases, and 9 bases separated the two germline ends. The CDR3 nucleotides read TGTGCCATCAGTGAGTCCGCAGAAAGACCCCTCCACTTT. Its translation is CAISESAERPLHF.

This chain uses TRBV4-3 with TRBJ2-1, with 8 nucleotides matching TRBD2. The CDR3 extends over 15 amino acids. V trimming: 5 bases; J trimming: 7 bases; junction bases outside the gene matches: 10. Germline assignment: CDR1 LGHNA and CDR2 YSLEER. CDR3 coding DNA: TGCGCCAGCAGCATCTTTTTTAGCGGGGTGAATGAGCAGTTCTTC. Encoded protein: CASSIFFSGVNEQFF.

The rearrangement uses TRBV21-1 and TRBJ1-5. TRBV21-1 has pseudogene status. CDR3 length: 14 residues. The CDR3 DNA is TGTGCCAGCAGCAAAGAAGCGGGGTTGGGGCCCCAGCATTTT. This codes for CASSKEAGLGPQHF.

V usage is TRBV6-2 or TRBV6-3 and J usage is TRBJ2-2; perhaps TRBD1 as D (5 bases). The V gene lost 4 bases and the J gene lost 8 bases, with 17 bases spanning the gap. CDR1 is MNHEY, CDR2 SVGEGT, per germline. This CDR3 spans 15 amino acids. In DNA form, the CDR3 reads TGTGCCAGCAGTTTGGTTGGGGCGCGATTTGGGGAGCTGTTTTTT. Amino acids: CASSLVGARFGELFF.

This clone has only one observation. This chain links TRBV11-2 with TRBJ1-1; maybe TRBD1 (5 bases). The CDR3 totals 14 residues. The germline V and J ends were trimmed by 4 bases and 7 bases, with 16 bases remaining between them. Germline assignment: CDR1 SGHAT and CDR2 FQNNGV. CDR3 DNA sequence: TGTGCCAGCAGCTCGCGGGACGGACAACATGAAGCTTTCTTT. This gives the protein CASSSRDGQHEAFF.

This chain uses TRBV4-3 with TRBJ2-1; no clear D gene. The CDR3 contains 14 residues. Germline CDR1 reads LGHNA; CDR2 reads YSLEER. Between the trimmed V and J ends, which lost 0 bases and 7 bases, there was a span of 10 bases. The CDR3 DNA reads TGCGCCAGCAGCCAAGATCTTGCCAGGAATGAGCAGTTCTTC. It yields the protein CASSQDLARNEQFF.

This sequence joins TRBV7-8 and TRBJ1-1; D gene uncertain. Looked up from germline, CDR1 is SGHVS and CDR2 is FQNEAQ. V was trimmed by 5 bases and J by 3 bases, leaving 19 bases between them. The CDR3 runs 16 residues. DNA of the CDR3: TGTGCCAGCAGCCCCGCTCTTCAGGTGAGGGACACTGAAGCTTTCTTT. Encoded protein: CASSPALQVRDTEAFF.

This clone was seen once. The chain employs TRBV7-8 and TRBJ1-4; D may be TRBD1 (5 bases). The CDR3 spans 14 residues. Looked up from germline, CDR1 is SGHVS and CDR2 is FQNEAQ. The V and J ends lost 7 bases and 5 bases respectively, with 14 bases between them. The CDR3 is CASTHGGANEKLFF. The CDR3 DNA follows: TGTGCCAGCACCCACGGAGGGGCGAATGAAAAACTGTTTTTT.

The chain uses TRBV27 and TRBJ2-1; 8 nucleotides match TRBD2. J lost 9 bases, V lost 2 bases, and 6 bases had no gene match. The length of the CDR3 is 14 residues. The germline CDR1 and CDR2 sequences are MNHEY and SMNVEV (reference sequence). This CDR3 reads CASSLEETSVEQFF. CDR3 DNA sequence: TGTGCCAGCAGTTTAGAAGAGACTAGCGTTGAGCAGTTCTTC.

This chain connects TRBV6-2 or TRBV6-3 to TRBJ1-2; D gene ambiguous. This CDR3 spans 14 amino acids. The germline CDR1 and CDR2 sequences are MNHEY and SVGEGT. V was pared by 2 bases and J by 5 bases, with 12 bases between. CDR3 DNA sequence: TGTGCCAGCAGTTACGAGAGCGGCTCTTATGGCTACACCTTC. It codes for CASSYESGSYGYTF.

This chain connects TRBV28 to TRBJ2-7; 7 nucleotides agree with TRBD1. The CDR3 extends over 16 amino acids. J was trimmed by 1 base and V by 4 bases; bases with no gene match: 10. Per germline, CDR1 MDHEN and CDR2 SYDVKM. DNA of the CDR3: TGTGCCAGCAGTTCCCTCGGACAGGAGTATTCCTACGAGCAGTACTTC. Its translation: CASSSLGQEYSYEQYF.

The chain combines TRBV28 with TRBJ2-3, with D hard to call. The CDR3 totals 15 residues. The V gene lost 5 bases and the J gene lost 2 bases, with 14 bases spanning the gap. Per germline, CDR1 MDHEN and CDR2 SYDVKM. The CDR3 sequence is CASSLYSITTDTQYF. DNA of the CDR3: TGTGCCAGCAGTCTCTACAGCATCACCACAGATACGCAGTATTTT.

The chain carries TRBV12-3 or TRBV12-4 and TRBJ2-7, with D maybe TRBD2 (5 bases). V was shortened by 3 bases and J by 5 bases, with 11 bases between the two germline ends. CDR3 size: 13 residues. DNA for the CDR3: TGTGCCAGCAGTTTTACCGGGATCAACGAGCAGTACGTC. Its translation is CASSFTGINEQYV.

The V and J genes are TRBV11-3 and TRBJ1-1, with D unclear. The CDR3 has 17 amino acids. V lost 1 base, J lost 4 bases, and 19 bases lay in between. The germline gives CDR1 SGHNT, CDR2 YENEEA. CDR3 in DNA: TGTGCCAGCAGCTTAGCTTGGCAGCCCGCCGGGAGCACTGAAGCTTTCTTT. Translated, it gives CASSLAWQPAGSTEAFF.